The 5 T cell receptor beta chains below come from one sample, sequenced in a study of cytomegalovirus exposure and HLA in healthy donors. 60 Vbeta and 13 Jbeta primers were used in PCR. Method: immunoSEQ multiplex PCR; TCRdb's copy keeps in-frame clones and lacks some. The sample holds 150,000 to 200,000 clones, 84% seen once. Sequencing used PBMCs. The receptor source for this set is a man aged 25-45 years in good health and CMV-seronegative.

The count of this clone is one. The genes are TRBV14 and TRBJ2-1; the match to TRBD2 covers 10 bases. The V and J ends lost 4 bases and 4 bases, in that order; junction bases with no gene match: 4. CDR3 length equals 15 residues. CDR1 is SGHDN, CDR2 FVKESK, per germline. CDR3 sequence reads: CASSRAGGRYNEQFF. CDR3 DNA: TGTGCCAGCAGCCGAGCGGGGGGGCGGTACAATGAGCAGTTCTTC.

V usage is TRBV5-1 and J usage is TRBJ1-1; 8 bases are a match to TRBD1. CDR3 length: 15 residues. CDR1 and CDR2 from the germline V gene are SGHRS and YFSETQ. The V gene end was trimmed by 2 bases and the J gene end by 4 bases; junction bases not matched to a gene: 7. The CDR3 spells CASSFSRGLTTEAFF. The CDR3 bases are TGCGCCAGCAGCTTCTCCAGGGGGCTAACCACTGAAGCTTTCTTT. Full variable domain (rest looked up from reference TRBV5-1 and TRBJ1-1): KAGVTQTPRYLIKTRGQQVTLSCSPISGHRSVSWYQQTPGQGLQFLFEYFSETQRNKGNFPGRFSGRQFSNSRSEMNVSTLELGDSALYLCASSFSRGLTTEAFFGQGTRLTVV.

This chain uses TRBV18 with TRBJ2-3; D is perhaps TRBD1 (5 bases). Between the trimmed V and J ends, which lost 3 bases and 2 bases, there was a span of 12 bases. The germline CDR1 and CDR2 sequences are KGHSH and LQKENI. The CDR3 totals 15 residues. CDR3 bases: TGTGCCAGCTCACCGGGGCCAGGGTTCACAGATACGCAGTATTTT. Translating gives CASSPGPGFTDTQYF.

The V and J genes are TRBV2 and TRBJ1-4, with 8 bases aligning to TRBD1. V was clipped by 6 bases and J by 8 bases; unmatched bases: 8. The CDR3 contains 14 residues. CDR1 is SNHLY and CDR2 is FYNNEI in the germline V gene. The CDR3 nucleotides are TGTGCCAGCAGCGGACAGGGTATTGGAGAAAAACTGTTTTTT. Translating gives CASSGQGIGEKLFF.

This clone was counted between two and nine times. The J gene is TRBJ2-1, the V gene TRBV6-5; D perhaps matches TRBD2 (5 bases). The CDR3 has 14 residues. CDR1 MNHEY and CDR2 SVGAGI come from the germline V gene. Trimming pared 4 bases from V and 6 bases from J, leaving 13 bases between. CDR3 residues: CASSLMRARNEQFF. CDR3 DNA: TGTGCCAGCAGTTTGATGAGGGCCCGCAATGAGCAGTTCTTC.